The rows below give T cell receptor beta chains drawn from one sample of a study of T cell repertoires in cytomegalovirus infection. A single record per CDR3 protein comes from TCRdb applying MiXCR to the reads. The data hold around 740,000 distinct CDR3 sequences, with roughly 35% observed a single time. The source material was PBMCs. These receptors came from a human donor in good health (CMV status not recorded). Some clones in this sample may be carry-over from other donors' samples. Both conserved end residues are part of each CDR3. D genes are given only for firm matches. Clone size is given for some rows only: seen once, a few or many times, or a class if the clone is expanded.

clone_size: NA; v_call: TRBV20-1; j_call: TRBJ1-6; d_call: NA; cdr3_aa: CSARVATAKSSYNSPLHF; cdr3_nt: TGCAGTGCTAGAGTCGCGACGGCAAAAAGCTCCTATAATTCACCCCTCCACTTT
clone_size: NA; v_call: TRBV7-8; j_call: TRBJ2-1; d_call: TRBD1; cdr3_aa: CASSHRDRDEQFF; cdr3_nt: TGTGCCAGCAGCCACCGGGACAGGGACGAGCAGTTCTTC
clone_size: many; v_call: TRBV15; j_call: TRBJ1-5; d_call: NA; cdr3_aa: CATSRARYNQPQHF; cdr3_nt: TGTGCCACCAGCAGGGCCAGATACAATCAGCCCCAGCATTTT
clone_size: few; v_call: TRBV27; j_call: TRBJ2-3; d_call: NA; cdr3_aa: CASSFQDPLTDTQYF; cdr3_nt: TGTGCCAGCAGTTTTCAGGACCCACTCACAGATACGCAGTATTTT
clone_size: NA; v_call: TRBV12-3/TRBV12-4; j_call: TRBJ2-5; d_call: NA; cdr3_aa: CASSLWPKGRETQYF; cdr3_nt: TGTGCCAGCAGTTTATGGCCCAAGGGGAGAGAGACCCAGTACTTC
clone_size: many; v_call: TRBV7-2; j_call: TRBJ1-2; d_call: NA; cdr3_aa: CASSRDSLLTYTF; cdr3_nt: TGTGCCAGCAGTCGTGACAGTCTCCTGACCTACACCTTC
clone_size: NA; v_call: TRBV12-3/TRBV12-4; j_call: TRBJ2-7; d_call: TRBD1; cdr3_aa: CASSDRGFYEQYF; cdr3_nt: TGTGCCAGCAGCGACAGGGGTTTTTACGAGCAGTACTTC
clone_size: NA; v_call: TRBV12-3/TRBV12-4; j_call: TRBJ2-3; d_call: NA; cdr3_aa: CASSLTGSTTDTQYF; cdr3_nt: TGTGCCAGCAGTTTAACCGGGTCTACTACAGATACGCAGTATTTT
clone_size: few; v_call: TRBV4-2; j_call: TRBJ1-4; d_call: NA; cdr3_aa: CASSQADSWEEKLFF; cdr3_nt: TGTGCCAGCAGCCAAGCGGACAGCTGGGAGGAAAAACTGTTTTTT
clone_size: NA; v_call: TRBV6-1; j_call: TRBJ2-7; d_call: TRBD1; cdr3_aa: CASSFDRGGYEQYF; cdr3_nt: TGTGCCAGCAGTTTTGACAGGGGGGGCTACGAGCAGTACTTC
clone_size: NA; v_call: TRBV7-2; j_call: TRBJ2-2; d_call: TRBD2; cdr3_aa: CASSLIAGGDTGELFF; cdr3_nt: TGTGCCAGCAGCTTAATTGCGGGAGGGGACACCGGGGAGCTGTTTTTT
clone_size: many; v_call: TRBV28; j_call: TRBJ1-5; d_call: NA; cdr3_aa: CASTTDGTNQPQHF; cdr3_nt: TGTGCCAGCACTACGGACGGCACTAATCAGCCCCAGCATTTT
clone_size: few; v_call: TRBV7-6; j_call: TRBJ2-7; d_call: NA; cdr3_aa: CASSAVRGVYEQYF; cdr3_nt: TGTGCCAGCAGCGCCGTGCGGGGAGTTTACGAGCAGTACTTC
clone_size: NA; v_call: TRBV7-4; j_call: TRBJ1-2; d_call: NA; cdr3_aa: CARSHQASGNGYTF; cdr3_nt: TGTGCCAGAAGCCATCAAGCGTCGGGGAATGGCTACACCTTC
clone_size: few; v_call: TRBV14; j_call: TRBJ1-2; d_call: NA; cdr3_aa: CASSQDSWHTDGYTF; cdr3_nt: TGTGCCAGCAGCCAAGATTCTTGGCACACGGATGGCTACACCTTC
clone_size: NA; v_call: TRBV13; j_call: TRBJ1-3; d_call: NA; cdr3_aa: CASSLFGRRLVSLGRTIYF; cdr3_nt: TGTGCCAGCAGCTTATTTGGTCGGCGGTTGGTCTCATTAGGAAGAACCATATATTTT
clone_size: NA; v_call: TRBV7-2; j_call: TRBJ1-2; d_call: NA; cdr3_aa: CASSLLQGSYGYTF; cdr3_nt: TGTGCCAGCAGCTTACTGCAGGGGAGCTATGGCTACACCTTC
clone_size: NA; v_call: TRBV18; j_call: TRBJ2-5; d_call: NA; cdr3_aa: CASSPDGAETQYF; cdr3_nt: TGTGCCAGCTCACCGGATGGGGCAGAGACCCAGTACTTC
clone_size: NA; v_call: TRBV2; j_call: TRBJ2-5; d_call: TRBD2; cdr3_aa: CASSETSGGGDQETQYF; cdr3_nt: TGTGCCAGCAGTGAGACTAGCGGGGGTGGGGACCAAGAGACCCAGTACTTC
clone_size: NA; v_call: TRBV12-3/TRBV12-4; j_call: TRBJ2-5; d_call: NA; cdr3_aa: CASRPSGAGVTQYF; cdr3_nt: TGTGCCAGCAGACCATCTGGGGCCGGAGTGACCCAGTACTTC